This entry features one T cell receptor beta chain sequence. Primers included in the PCR were 60 Vbeta and 13 Jbeta primers. Data came from immunoSEQ multiplex PCR; TCRdb stores just in-frame clones and leaves some out. The sample has about 110,000 clones, roughly 70% seen once. This sample stems from a study of cytomegalovirus exposure and HLA in healthy donors. Sequenced material: PBMCs. The clonotype originates from a middle-aged woman in good health and CMV-seropositive.

DNA for the CDR3: TGTGCCAGCGGATTGACCCCGACACTCTCCTACGAGCAGTACTTC. It encodes CASGLTPTLSYEQYF. V and J are TRBV27 and TRBJ2-7; D not certain. Looked up from germline, CDR1 is MNHEY and CDR2 is SMNVEV (reference sequence). The CDR3 covers 15 residues. The V end was cut by 8 bases, the J end by 0 bases, with 17 bases between.